This TCR beta chain was sequenced for a study of response to subunit inactivated influenza vaccine. TCRdb reprocessed the RT-PCR reads via MiXCR and lists one record per CDR3 protein. The sample lists roughly 620,000 distinct CDR3 sequences; over 9% were seen once. This clonotype was counted a few times. Germline V gives CDR1 LGHNA, CDR2 YSLEER. The V end lost 0 bases, the J end lost 4 bases, and 15 bases lay between the germline ends. The CDR3 has 16 residues. This same sample was also part of a study on T cells expressing NK-cell markers. From that report: Template switching by 5'RACE with UMIs generated the TCR beta cDNA. Sorted CD3+CD56-NKG2C+, CD3+CD56+NKG2C- and CD3+CD56+NKG2C+ T cells were the source of the TCR beta repertoires. Serological testing identified seven of the eight sequenced donors as HCMV-seropositive and one as seronegative.

The sequence came from a man over 45 who received an inactivated influenza vaccine. The sequencing used PBMCs from blood, collected on the day of vaccination. The chain carries TRBV4-3 and TRBJ1-2; D remains ambiguous. CDR3 region: CASSQDGLPRGYGYTF. The DNA for the CDR3 is TGCGCCAGCAGCCAAGATGGGTTACCGCGGGGCTATGGCTACACCTTC.